A single sample is the source of the 20 T cell receptor beta chains below, sequenced in a study of blood T cell repertoires in COVID-19. Assay used: immunoSEQ multiplex PCR; TCRdb lists only in-frame clones, some missing. The data show 120,000 or so clones, with roughly 76% seen just once and under 10% held by the top ten. Sequences were obtained from peripheral blood. Receptors originate from a woman in her sixties with acute or convalescent COVID-19.

The chain uses TRBV25-1 and TRBJ1-5; 7 bases align to TRBD1. With V trimmed by 4 bases and J by 6 bases, 3 bases remained unmatched. The CDR3 is made up of 13 amino acids. The germline V gene has CDR1 MGHDK and CDR2 SYGVNS. The CDR3 here is CASSGDSFQPQHF. The DNA of the CDR3 is TGTGCCAGCAGTGGGGACAGCTTTCAGCCCCAGCATTTT. Full variable domain (missing parts from reference TRBV25-1 and TRBJ1-5): EADIYQTPRYLVIGTGKKITLECSQTMGHDKMYWYQQDPGMELHLIHYSYGVNSTEKGDLSSESTVSRIRTEHFPLTLESARPSHTSQYLCASSGDSFQPQHFGDGTRLSIL.

This rearrangement joins TRBV4-2 to TRBJ1-1; the match to TRBD1 covers 9 bases. The CDR3 extends over 17 amino acids. Germline loops: CDR1 LGHNA, CDR2 YNFKEQ. V was pared by 1 base and J by 3 bases, with 9 bases of the junction left unmatched. The DNA for the CDR3 is TGTGCCAGCAGCCAAGGGACGACAGGGGGGGATTACACTGAAGCTTTCTTT. Translated, it gives CASSQGTTGGDYTEAFF.

This clone was picked up one time. The chain links TRBV6-2 or TRBV6-3 to TRBJ2-5; TRBD2 might be the D (6 bases). This CDR3 has 16 residues. V was clipped by 2 bases and J by 3 bases, with 16 bases between them. CDR1 is MNHEY and CDR2 is SVGEGT in the germline V gene. The CDR3, as DNA: TGTGCCAGCAGTTACGATATGGGGGGTCTGAAAGAGACCCAGTACTTC. This sequence encodes CASSYDMGGLKETQYF.

This rearrangement joins TRBV27 to TRBJ1-6; D ambiguous. The CDR3 length is 14 residues. The germline gives CDR1 MNHEY, CDR2 SMNVEV (reference sequence). Trimming took 8 bases from V and 10 from J, leaving 18 bases between them. The CDR3 DNA is TGTGCCAGCGGGAGCAATGGGGTTGGCTCACCCCTCCACTTT. This encodes CASGSNGVGSPLHF.

The J gene is TRBJ1-1, the V gene TRBV3-1 (or the pseudogene TRBV3-2), with 9 bases matching TRBD1. The CDR3 loop spans 16 amino acids. V was pared by 1 base and J by 5 bases, with 8 bases of the junction left unmatched. The germline CDR1 and CDR2 sequences are LGHDT and YNNKEL (reference sequence). CDR3 in amino acids: CASSQGGTGFGTEAFF. CDR3 nucleotides: TGTGCCAGCAGCCAAGGTGGGACAGGGTTTGGTACTGAAGCTTTCTTT.

The rearrangement joins TRBV6-2 or TRBV6-3 to TRBJ1-6; 9 bases agree with TRBD1. The germline V gene has CDR1 MNHEY and CDR2 SVGEGT. Germline trimming cut 2 bases from V and 5 bases from J; bases unmatched to any gene: 7. CDR3 size: 17 residues. The CDR3 DNA reads as TGTGCCAGCAGTTACCCGGACAGGGGTCTCGATAATTCACCCCTCCACTTT. It encodes CASSYPDRGLDNSPLHF.

This clone was counted ten times or more. The chain uses TRBV9 and TRBJ2-2; possibly TRBD2 for D (5 bases). This CDR3 spans 16 amino acids. V gave up 0 bases and J gave up 4 bases, with 13 bases separating them. Germline V lookup: CDR1 SGDLS, CDR2 YYNGEE. The CDR3 bases are TGTGCCAGCAGCGTAGCCTCTTACCTAGCCACCGGGGAGCTGTTTTTT. Residues: CASSVASYLATGELFF.

This clone has a single count. The CDR3 sequence: CATSSQTGGTEAFF. The DNA of the CDR3 is TGTGCCACCAGCAGCCAAACAGGGGGCACTGAAGCTTTCTTT. The V call is TRBV15, the J call TRBJ1-1, with 8 bases that match TRBD1. Germline CDR1 reads LNHNV; CDR2 reads YYDKDF (reference sequence). The CDR3 contains 14 residues. Trimming removed 3 bases from V and 4 bases from J; junction bases left unmatched: 4.

The chain joins TRBV7-2 to TRBJ1-2, with D possibly matching TRBD1 (5 bases). V was pared by 1 base and J by 7 bases, with 10 bases between. CDR1 is SGHTA, CDR2 FQGNSA, per germline. The CDR3 covers 13 residues. DNA of the CDR3: TGTGCCAGCAGCTTAGAGCAGGGTATTGGCTACACCTTC. This codes for CASSLEQGIGYTF.

This rearrangement joins TRBV3-1 (or the pseudogene TRBV3-2) to TRBJ1-2, with a tentative D call TRBD1 (6 bases). Trimming shortened V by 4 bases and J by 3 bases, and 15 bases separated the two germline ends. The CDR3 extends over 15 amino acids. The germline CDR1 and CDR2 sequences are LGHDT and YNNKEL (reference sequence). CDR3 in DNA: TGTGCCAGCAGCCCGGGCGGACAGAGCTACTATGGCTACACCTTC. Protein sequence: CASSPGGQSYYGYTF.

The genes are TRBV19 and TRBJ2-7; no clear D gene. V was cut by 3 bases and J by 5 bases, with 23 bases left in between. CDR1 and CDR2 (germline): LNHDA, SQIVND (reference sequence). This CDR3 has 17 amino acids. The CDR3 sequence is CASSIKIASTTVHEQYF. For the CDR3, the DNA is TGTGCCAGTAGTATTAAAATTGCGAGTACCACAGTACACGAGCAGTACTTC.

The rearrangement links TRBV9 to TRBJ1-3; 7 bases are a match to TRBD1. The CDR3 has 15 residues. V shed 3 bases, J shed 4 bases, and the junction held 7 bases outside the gene matches. The V gene's germline CDR1 is SGDLS and CDR2 YYNGEE. CDR3 residues: CASSAPQGTGNTIYF. DNA for the CDR3: TGTGCCAGCAGCGCTCCACAGGGGACCGGAAACACCATATATTTT.

This clone was counted a few times. This chain links TRBV10-3 with TRBJ2-1; D perhaps matches TRBD2 (6 bases). Germline V gene data show CDR1 as ENHRY and CDR2 as SYGVKD. The CDR3 has 16 residues. Trimming left V 3 bases short and J 4 bases short, with 16 bases between. CDR3 DNA sequence: TGTGCCATCAGTGACCCGGAGGGGCCAGGGTACAATGAGCAGTTCTTC. Amino acid sequence: CAISDPEGPGYNEQFF.

The chain joins TRBV3-1 (or the pseudogene TRBV3-2) to TRBJ2-3, with 8 bases that match TRBD2. J was trimmed by 1 base and V by 3 bases; bases with no gene match: 6. In germline, CDR1 is LGHDT, CDR2 YNNKEL (reference sequence). The CDR3 consists of 16 residues. CDR3 amino acids: CASSHFRGGRTDTQYF. The DNA of the CDR3 is TGTGCCAGCAGCCACTTTCGCGGGGGGCGCACAGATACGCAGTATTTT.

This clone has just a few counts. The rearrangement links TRBV19 to TRBJ1-1; no clear D. Germline V lookup: CDR1 LNHDA, CDR2 SQIVND (reference sequence). Trimming left V 5 bases short and J 4 bases short, with 17 bases between. The CDR3 has 15 residues. In DNA, the CDR3 is TGTGCCAGTAGTCCAATGGTCAGGCGTGGCACTGAAGCTTTCTTT. The encoded protein is CASSPMVRRGTEAFF.

The V and J genes are TRBV9 and TRBJ2-5, with 7 bases identical to TRBD1. Germline V gene sequence: CDR1 SGDLS, CDR2 YYNGEE. The trim removed 1 base at V and 2 bases at J, leaving 8 bases unmatched. This CDR3 spans 16 amino acids. The CDR3 sequence: CASSVTGVTWQETQYF. CDR3 sequence (DNA): TGTGCCAGCAGCGTAACAGGGGTTACGTGGCAAGAGACCCAGTACTTC.

This chain links TRBV7-2 with TRBJ2-5; 7 bases fit TRBD2. Germline CDR1 SGHTA, CDR2 FQGNSA. This CDR3 is built from 15 residues. V gave up 3 bases and J gave up 5 bases; unmatched junction bases: 9. The CDR3 loop reads CASSLSLAFRETQYF. The CDR3, as DNA: TGTGCCAGCAGCTTGTCACTAGCGTTCCGGGAGACCCAGTACTTC.

Only one count was recorded for this clone. The chain joins TRBV3-1 (or the pseudogene TRBV3-2) to TRBJ1-1; D is perhaps TRBD1 (6 bases). Germline V CDR1 and CDR2: LGHDT, YNNKEL (reference sequence). V lost 4 bases to trimming and J lost 0 bases, with 12 bases between them. The CDR3 runs to 15 residues. Here the CDR3 DNA reads TGTGCCAGCAGCCCTTCGGACAGTATGAACACTGAAGCTTTCTTT. This sequence encodes CASSPSDSMNTEAFF.

This chain joins TRBV6-6 and TRBJ2-7, with D tentatively TRBD1 (6 bases). Germline CDR1 is MNHNY and CDR2 is SVGAGI (reference sequence). Trimming shortened V by 5 bases and J by 11 bases, and 16 bases separated the two germline ends. CDR3 length: 12 amino acids. CDR3 nucleotides: TGTGCCAGCAGTCCCCCACAGGGAGAGAAGTACTTC. Protein sequence: CASSPPQGEKYF.

The CDR3 region is CASSDPGTGYNEQFF. CDR3 sequence (DNA): TGCGCCAGCAGCGACCCCGGGACAGGGTACAATGAGCAGTTCTTC. The chain employs TRBV5-1 and TRBJ2-1, with 9 bases matching TRBD1. This CDR3 region has 15 residues. V dropped 4 bases and J dropped 4; count of bases not matched to a gene: 6. Germline values: CDR1 SGHRS, CDR2 YFSETQ.